This T cell receptor (beta chain) was observed in a study of regulatory T cells in long-lasting Graves disease. Overall study findings and caveats: Persistent Graves' patients showed a TCR diversity that was lower than that of newly diagnosed ones.

Construction of TCR beta libraries relied on iRepertoire HTBI primers and on Arm-PCR targeting CDR3 regions. TCRdb analysed the multiplex PCR reads with MiXCR anew, one entry per CDR3 protein. Of about 450,000 distinct CDR3 sequences listed, about 14% were seen once; the top ten hold around a sixth. Germline assignment: CDR1 SGHAT and CDR2 FQNNGV. This CDR3 spans 15 amino acids. V gave up 4 bases and J gave up 0 bases, with 10 bases separating them. This clonotype was seen a handful of times. Antigen: not known. The time point was: newly diagnosed GD, antithyroid drugs for less than 3 months. After RNA was extracted from PBMCs, the TCR library was made from it. These data were likewise used in another study, on T cells in Graves' hyperthyroidism and ophthalmopathy. From that paper: Diagnostic decisions used clinical symptoms, serum thyroxine and TRAb, thyroid ultrasound and orbital computed tomography. TCR CDR3 underwent first-round RT-PCR with the HTBI primer set.

The source material was peripheral blood mononuclear cells (PBMCs), sampled at new diagnosis, from a patient treated with antithyroid drugs. The clonotype originates from a woman aged 50 to 60 with Graves disease. The chain employs TRBV11-2 and TRBJ1-3, with no clear D. CDR3 DNA: TGTGCCAGCAGCTCGGTGACCCTCTCTGGAAACACCATATATTTT. Translated: CASSSVTLSGNTIYF.